The table lists the clone carrying this TCR beta chain with many counts. TCRdb independently ran MiXCR on the RT-PCR reads; one entry per CDR3 protein. The table includes about 680,000 distinct CDR3 sequences, 12% to 15% detected once. Germline CDR1 and CDR2: SGHAT and FQNNGV. Between the trimmed V and J ends, which lost 1 base and 8 bases, there was a span of 12 bases. CDR3 length equals 14 residues. This sequence originates from a female donor in good health, serving as a healthy control. The sample was memory CD4+ T cells from blood. V is TRBV11-2 and J is TRBJ2-1, with D perhaps TRBD1 (6 bases). In DNA, the CDR3 is TGTGCCAGCAGCTTAGGCACAGGGAGCGATGAGCAGTTCTTC. This encodes CASSLGTGSDEQFF.